Listed below are T cell receptor beta chains from one sample, sequenced in a study of shared T cell receptors in the human thymus. Assay: immunoSEQ multiplex PCR; the TCRdb copy retains only in-frame clones and omits some. The table records roughly 560,000 clones, 75% to 80% of them present only once. The same sample was also used in a study of human thymus T cells.

The sample consisted of thymocytes. The origin of the receptors is a boy in the first two years of life with a congenital heart defect. The CDR3 runs from the conserved cysteine through the conserved F or W. A D gene is named only where the DNA matches it firmly. Size is stated for part of the rows, as once, few or many counts, or as a class when the clone is expanded.

>TRBD1|TRBJ2-7|-|TRBV28
CASRLTGGYEQYF
TGTGCCAGCAGGCTGACAGGGGGGTACGAGCAGTACTTC
>TRBD2|TRBJ2-2|-|TRBV4-2
CASSQESGTSGRIGNTGELFF
TGTGCCAGCAGCCAAGAGTCCGGGACTAGCGGGAGGATCGGGAACACCGGGGAGCTGTTTTTT
>-|TRBJ2-5|-|TRBV5-1
CASSPVWPLGSIETQYF
TGCGCCAGCAGCCCCGTTTGGCCGTTGGGCAGCATAGAGACCCAGTACTTC
>TRBD2|TRBJ2-2|-|TRBV4-1
CASSPTSTSGIPGELFF
TGCGCCAGCAGCCCAACTTCGACTAGCGGGATTCCCGGGGAGCTGTTTTTT
>-|TRBJ1-5|-|TRBV6-6
CASRVKGPLGQPQHF
TGTGCCAGCAGGGTGAAGGGGCCTCTAGGGCAGCCCCAGCATTTT
>-|TRBJ1-5|-|TRBV9
CASSVDSGQPQHF
TGTGCCAGCAGCGTAGATTCGGGGCAGCCCCAGCATTTT
>-|TRBJ2-1|few|TRBV5-1
CASSLSRLLNEQFF
TGCGCCAGCAGCTTAAGTCGACTGTTGAATGAGCAGTTCTTC
>TRBD2|TRBJ2-7|-|TRBV28
CASRGLAGEITYEQYF
TGTGCCAGCAGGGGACTAGCGGGAGAGATTACCTACGAGCAGTACTTC
>-|TRBJ2-5|-|TRBV6-5
CATSNIVLETQYF
TGTGCCACCTCGAACATCGTCTTAGAGACCCAGTACTTC
>TRBD2|TRBJ2-3|-|TRBV28
CASNPLAGGTDTQYF
TGTGCCAGCAACCCACTAGCGGGAGGAACAGATACGCAGTATTTT
>-|TRBJ1-1|-|TRBV5-1
CASSPGGVGGTEAFF
TGCGCCAGCAGCCCCGGAGGGGTCGGGGGCACTGAAGCTTTCTTT
>-|TRBJ1-2|-|TRBV7-9
CASSLGVTANYGYTF
TGTGCCAGCAGCTTAGGGGTGACAGCTAACTATGGCTACACCTTC
>-|TRBJ2-7|-|TRBV11-2
CASSPRETRGYEQYF
TGTGCCAGCAGTCCCCGTGAGACAAGGGGGTACGAGCAGTACTTC
>TRBD2|TRBJ2-1|-|TRBV30
CAWSTSGRQRDEQFF
TGTGCCTGGAGTACTAGCGGGAGGCAGAGGGATGAGCAGTTCTTC
>TRBD2|TRBJ2-7|once|TRBV19
CASSKGAGGSYEQYF
TGTGCCAGTAGTAAAGGGGCGGGAGGTTCCTACGAGCAGTACTTC
>TRBD2|TRBJ2-7|once|TRBV28
CASSPITSGRSYEQYF
TGTGCCAGCAGTCCAATTACTAGCGGGAGGTCCTACGAGCAGTACTTC
>-|TRBJ1-1|few|TRBV5-1
CASSLLSRGPEAFF
TGCGCCAGCAGCTTGCTATCCAGGGGCCCCGAAGCTTTCTTT
>TRBD2|TRBJ2-1|once|TRBV7-8
CASSLWTSGSHNEQFF
TGTGCCAGCAGCCTATGGACTAGCGGGAGCCACAATGAGCAGTTCTTC
>TRBD1|TRBJ2-1|-|TRBV25-1
CASSVDRGKTHNEQFF
TGTGCCAGCAGTGTGGACAGGGGCAAAACACACAATGAGCAGTTCTTC
>TRBD2|TRBJ2-7|-|TRBV12-5
CASGSGTSGLIPYEQYF
TGTGCTAGTGGTTCCGGGACTAGCGGATTAATCCCCTACGAGCAGTACTTC